This TCR beta chain is from a study of shared clonotypes between healthy human individuals. The repertoire was sequenced with immunoSEQ multiplex PCR; TCRdb's copy has only in-frame clones and lacks some. The table includes 1.5 million to 1.9 million clones, 95% to 99% detected once. A split of CD4+ cells into CD45RA+ naive and CD45RA-negative memory subsets was performed. Germline lookup yields CDR1 MDHEN and CDR2 SYDVKM. The CDR3 has 15 amino acids. V gave up 4 bases and J gave up 6 bases, with 19 bases separating them. The study's findings and limits: Compared with memory subsets, naive subsets generally had larger estimated richness.

On this clone: Its antigen is not known.

This clonotype originated in a man aged 25-45 years in good health. Sequencing used naive CD4+ T cells sorted from blood. Documented subset: CD45RA+ positively selected. The chain carries TRBV28 and TRBJ2-7; maybe TRBD1 (6 bases). The CDR3 DNA sequence: TGTGCCAGCAGTTCCCCCTCCCTACAGGGCGGCGAGCAGTACTTC. Translated: CASSSPSLQGGEQYF.